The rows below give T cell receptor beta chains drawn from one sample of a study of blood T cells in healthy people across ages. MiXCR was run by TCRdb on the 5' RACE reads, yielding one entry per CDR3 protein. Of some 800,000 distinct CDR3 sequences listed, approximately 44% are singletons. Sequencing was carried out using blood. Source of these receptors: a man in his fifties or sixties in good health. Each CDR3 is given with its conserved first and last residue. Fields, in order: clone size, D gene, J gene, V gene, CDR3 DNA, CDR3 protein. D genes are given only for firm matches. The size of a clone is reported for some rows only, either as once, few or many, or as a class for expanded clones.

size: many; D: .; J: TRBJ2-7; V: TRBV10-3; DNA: TGTGCCATCAGTGAAGGACGCCAGGACTACGAGCAGTACTTC; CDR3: CAISEGRQDYEQYF
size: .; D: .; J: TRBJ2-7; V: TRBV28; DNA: TGTGCCAGCAGTTTAAACAGGGTTTTTGGCGAGCAGTACTTC; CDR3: CASSLNRVFGEQYF
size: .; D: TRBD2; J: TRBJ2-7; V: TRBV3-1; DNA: TGTGCCAGCAGCCAAGATAGGGTTAGCGGGGAGCAGTACTTC; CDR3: CASSQDRVSGEQYF
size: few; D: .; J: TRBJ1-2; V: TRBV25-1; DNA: TGTGCCAGCCTCGGCTGTGGCTACACCTTC; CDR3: CASLGCGYTF
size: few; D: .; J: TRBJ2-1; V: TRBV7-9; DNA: TGTGCCAGCAGCCCTAACTTAGAGCAGTTCTTC; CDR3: CASSPNLEQFF
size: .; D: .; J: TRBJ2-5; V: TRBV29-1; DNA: TGCAGCGTACACGCAGGGGCGGAGACCCAGTACTTC; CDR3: CSVHAGAETQYF
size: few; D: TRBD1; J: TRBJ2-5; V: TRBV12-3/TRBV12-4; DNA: TGTGCCAGCAGTCCGGACAGGAGGAAGACCCAGTACTTC; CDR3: CASSPDRRKTQYF
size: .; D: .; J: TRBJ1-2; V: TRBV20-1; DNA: TGCAGTGCTAGAAACTCCCAATATGTGGCTAACTATGGCTACACCTTC; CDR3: CSARNSQYVANYGYTF
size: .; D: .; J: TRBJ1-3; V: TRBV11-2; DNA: TGTGCCAGCAGCTTAGATCTGAAGACAAACATATATTTT; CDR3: CASSLDLKTNIYF
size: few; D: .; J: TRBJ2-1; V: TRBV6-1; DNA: TGTGCCAGCAGTGAAGGGACAGATAAGATAGAGCAGTTCTTC; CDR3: CASSEGTDKIEQFF
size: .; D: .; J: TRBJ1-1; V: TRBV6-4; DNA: TGTGCCAGCAGACGGGGGCAGTACACTGAAGCTTTCTTT; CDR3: CASRRGQYTEAFF
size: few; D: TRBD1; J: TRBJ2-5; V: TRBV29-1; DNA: TGCAGCGTTGAGGTATTGGGCAGGGGGCCCCAAGAGACCCAGTACTTC; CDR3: CSVEVLGRGPQETQYF
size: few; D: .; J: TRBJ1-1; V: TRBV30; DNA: TGTGCCTGGACCGACAGGCGGAGGACTGAAGCTTTCTTT; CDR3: CAWTDRRRTEAFF
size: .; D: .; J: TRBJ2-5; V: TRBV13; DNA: TGTGCCAGCAGCTCTAAAATGGGGGGCCCTTTGTTGGAGACCCAGTACTTC; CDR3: CASSSKMGGPLLETQYF
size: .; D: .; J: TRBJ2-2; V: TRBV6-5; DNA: TGTGCCAGCAGTTACTCGATGGTGGCCGGGGAGCTGTTTTTT; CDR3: CASSYSMVAGELFF
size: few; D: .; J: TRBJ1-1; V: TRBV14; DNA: TGTGCCAGCAGCCAAGATTTCACTGAAGCTTTCTTT; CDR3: CASSQDFTEAFF
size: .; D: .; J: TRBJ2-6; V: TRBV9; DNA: TGTGCCAGCAGCGTAGCTCCAGCAGGGAGATTCTCTGGGGCCAACGTCCTGACTTTC; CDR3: CASSVAPAGRFSGANVLTF
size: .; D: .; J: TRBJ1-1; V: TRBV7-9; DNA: TGTGCCAGCAGCCGGGAAACCTCGGGAGCTTTCTTT; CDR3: CASSRETSGAFF
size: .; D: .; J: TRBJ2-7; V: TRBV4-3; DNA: TGCGCCAGCAGCCAAGGACCGGGGGAGACCCTGTACTTC; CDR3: CASSQGPGETLYF
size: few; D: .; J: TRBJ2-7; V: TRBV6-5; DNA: TGTGCCAGCAGTTACCTACCGGACCGATCCTACGAGCAGTACTTC; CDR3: CASSYLPDRSYEQYF
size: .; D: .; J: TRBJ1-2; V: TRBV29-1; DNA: TGCAGCGTTGAAGATCTTGATGGCTACACCTTC; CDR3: CSVEDLDGYTF
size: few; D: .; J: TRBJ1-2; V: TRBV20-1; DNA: TGCAGTGCCGAGATAATAGCGAGGGGCTACACCTTC; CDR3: CSAEIIARGYTF
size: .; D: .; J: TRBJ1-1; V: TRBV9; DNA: TGTGCCAGCAGCCCGGGACCGGGGAACACTGAAGCTTTCTTT; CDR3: CASSPGPGNTEAFF
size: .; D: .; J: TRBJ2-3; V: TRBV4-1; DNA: TGCGCCAGCAGCCGCGGGACTGATAGCACAGATACGCAGTATTTT; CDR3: CASSRGTDSTDTQYF
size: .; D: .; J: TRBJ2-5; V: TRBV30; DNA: TGTGCCTGGAGCAATCCGGAGACCCAGTACTTC; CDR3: CAWSNPETQYF
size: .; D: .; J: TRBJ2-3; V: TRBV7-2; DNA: TGTGCCAGCAGCTTAAATGTGGGGAAGCAGTATTTT; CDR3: CASSLNVGKQYF
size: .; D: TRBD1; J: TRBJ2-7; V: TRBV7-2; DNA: TGTGCCAGCAGCTTAGTCCCTTGGACAGGTGTTACGGTAAACGAGCAGTACTTC; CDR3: CASSLVPWTGVTVNEQYF
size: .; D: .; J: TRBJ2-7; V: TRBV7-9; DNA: TGTGCCAACAGTGAGCAGTACTTC; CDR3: CANSEQYF
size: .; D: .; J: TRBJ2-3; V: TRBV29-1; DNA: TGCAGCGTTGACGGGATCCAACCACCCGGGGATACGCAGTATTTT; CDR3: CSVDGIQPPGDTQYF
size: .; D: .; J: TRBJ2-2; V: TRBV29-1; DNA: TGCAGCGTTGAAGGGGGACCGCTAGTCGACACCGGGGAGCTGTTTTTT; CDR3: CSVEGGPLVDTGELFF
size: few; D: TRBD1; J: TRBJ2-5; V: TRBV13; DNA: TGTGCCAGCAGCCGTGACAGGGTAGAGACCCAGTACTTC; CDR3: CASSRDRVETQYF
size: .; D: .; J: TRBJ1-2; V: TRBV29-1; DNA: TGCAGCGTTGAGGACGTTAACTATGGCTACACCTTC; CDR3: CSVEDVNYGYTF
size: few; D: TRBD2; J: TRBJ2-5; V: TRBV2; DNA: TGTGCCAGCAGTGACCGACTAGCCGACGGGATCGGGACCCAGTACTTC; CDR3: CASSDRLADGIGTQYF
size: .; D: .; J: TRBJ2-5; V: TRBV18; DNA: TGTGCCAGCTCGCGAGCCGTTGGAGAGACCCAGTACTTC; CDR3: CASSRAVGETQYF
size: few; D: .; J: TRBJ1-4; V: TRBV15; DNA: TGTGCCACCAGCACTCAGACTAATGAAAAACTGTTTTTT; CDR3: CATSTQTNEKLFF
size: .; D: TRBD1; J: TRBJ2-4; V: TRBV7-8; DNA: TGTGCCAGCAGCTTGGGACAGGAGTCGAAGCAGTACTTC; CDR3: CASSLGQESKQYF